The clone carrying this T cell receptor (beta chain) turned up a few times. No antigen is known for it. This sample was included in a study of identical twins. V was pared by 6 bases and J by 5 bases, with 10 bases between. This CDR3 spans 12 amino acids. Germline V gene lookup returns CDR1 WSHSY and CDR2 SAAADI. Overall study results and limits: Insertions were fewer in abundant cord blood beta clonotypes, whereas memory repertoires showed none of this pattern. Invariant MAIT and iNKT cells may have partly biased zero-insertion analyses. It was out-of-frame TCR alpha sharing in monozygotic twins that models underestimated.

Template switching, a step in the protocol, added a universal primer site, and cDNA carried unique molecular identifiers. MiXCR was run by TCRdb on the 5' RACE reads, yielding one entry per CDR3 protein. Among about 330,000 distinct CDR3 sequences, approximately 13% were seen once, and the ten largest hold roughly 7.8%. This sample also belongs to another study, concerning yellow fever vaccine responses in identical twins.

The rearrangement uses TRBV10-2 and TRBJ1-1; D is unclear. Sample: CD8+ T cells sorted from blood. This TCR was recovered from a woman between 18 and 29 years old in good health. The CDR3 is CASRVTGTEAFF. In DNA, the CDR3 is TGCGCCAGCAGGGTGACCGGGACTGAAGCTTTCTTT.